This record concerns one T cell receptor (beta chain) sequence. These data come from a study of T cell changes during pregnancy in multiple sclerosis. Method: immunoSEQ multiplex PCR; TCRdb's copy keeps in-frame clones and lacks some. The sample lists around 78,000 clones; 91% were seen once. The CDR3 length is 14 residues. The germline V gene has CDR1 MGHDK and CDR2 SYGVNS. Trimming removed 6 bases from V and 0 bases from J, with 11 bases in between. Sequenced material: peripheral blood, taken in the third trimester of pregnancy. The source is a female donor in good health, enrolled as a control in a pregnancy study. V is TRBV25-1 and J is TRBJ1-2; no reliable D call. The CDR3 DNA follows: TGTGCCAGCAGGGTTGACACCTCTAACTATGGCTACACCTTC. This gives the protein CASRVDTSNYGYTF.